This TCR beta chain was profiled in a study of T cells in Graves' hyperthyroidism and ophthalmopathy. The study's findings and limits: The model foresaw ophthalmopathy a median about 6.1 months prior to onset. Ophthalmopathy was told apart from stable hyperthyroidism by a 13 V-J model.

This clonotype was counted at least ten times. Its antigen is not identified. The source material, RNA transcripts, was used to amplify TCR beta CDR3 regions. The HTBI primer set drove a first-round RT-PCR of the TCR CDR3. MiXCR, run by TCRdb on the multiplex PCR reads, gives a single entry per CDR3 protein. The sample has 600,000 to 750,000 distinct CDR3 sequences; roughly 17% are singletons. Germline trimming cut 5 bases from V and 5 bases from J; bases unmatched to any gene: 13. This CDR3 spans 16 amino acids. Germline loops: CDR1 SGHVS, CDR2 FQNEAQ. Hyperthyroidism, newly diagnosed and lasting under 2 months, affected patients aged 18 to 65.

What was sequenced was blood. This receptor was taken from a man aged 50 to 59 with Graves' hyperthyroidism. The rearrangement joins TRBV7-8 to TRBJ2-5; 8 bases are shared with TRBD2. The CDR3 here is CASSPRGTSGIETQYF. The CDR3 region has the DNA TGTGCCAGCAGCCCTAGAGGGACTAGTGGGATCGAGACCCAGTACTTC.